The clone carrying this T cell receptor beta chain was detected many times. The data belong to a study of human T cells and chemical hapten exposure. MiXCR was run by TCRdb on the RACE reads, yielding one entry per CDR3 protein. Of 140,000 or so distinct CDR3 sequences listed, 10% to 15% are singletons. Trimming took off 5 bases at V and 2 bases at J, with 15 bases between the two ends. The CDR3 is made up of 16 amino acids. CDR1 is SGHVS, CDR2 FNYEAQ, per germline. The time point denotes: patch test 2, 6 weeks after DPC sensitization. Stated treatment: therapeutic diphenylcyclopropenone sensitization with weekly scalp DPC.

The chain combines TRBV7-6 with TRBJ2-2; TRBD1 is a possible D gene (6 bases). The material was whole blood, obtained in connection with sensitization to the hapten diphenylcyclopropenone (DPC). The receptor was derived from a woman aged 50 to 65 with alopecia areata. Some clones in this sample may be carry-over from other donors' samples. The CDR3 sequence is CASSEAGGANTGELFF. CDR3 DNA sequence: TGTGCCAGCAGCGAGGCTGGGGGCGCCAACACCGGGGAGCTGTTTTTT.